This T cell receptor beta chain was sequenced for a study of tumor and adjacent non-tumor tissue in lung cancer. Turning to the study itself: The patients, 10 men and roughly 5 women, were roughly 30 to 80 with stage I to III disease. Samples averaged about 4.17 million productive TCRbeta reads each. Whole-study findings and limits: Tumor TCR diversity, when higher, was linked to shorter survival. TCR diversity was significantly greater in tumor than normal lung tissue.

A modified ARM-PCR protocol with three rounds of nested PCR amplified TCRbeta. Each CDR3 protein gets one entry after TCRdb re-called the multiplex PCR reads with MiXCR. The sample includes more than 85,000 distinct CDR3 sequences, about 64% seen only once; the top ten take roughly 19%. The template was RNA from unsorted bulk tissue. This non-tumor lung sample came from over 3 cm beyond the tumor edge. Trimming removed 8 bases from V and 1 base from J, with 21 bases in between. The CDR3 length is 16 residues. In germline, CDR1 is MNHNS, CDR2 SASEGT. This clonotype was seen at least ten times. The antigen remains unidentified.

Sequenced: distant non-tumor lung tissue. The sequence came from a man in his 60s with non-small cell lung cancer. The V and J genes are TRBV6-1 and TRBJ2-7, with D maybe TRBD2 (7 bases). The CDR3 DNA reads TGTGCCAGCGAGGGGGGGGCGTCAGGGTTTTCCTACGAGCAGTACTTC. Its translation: CASEGGASGFSYEQYF.